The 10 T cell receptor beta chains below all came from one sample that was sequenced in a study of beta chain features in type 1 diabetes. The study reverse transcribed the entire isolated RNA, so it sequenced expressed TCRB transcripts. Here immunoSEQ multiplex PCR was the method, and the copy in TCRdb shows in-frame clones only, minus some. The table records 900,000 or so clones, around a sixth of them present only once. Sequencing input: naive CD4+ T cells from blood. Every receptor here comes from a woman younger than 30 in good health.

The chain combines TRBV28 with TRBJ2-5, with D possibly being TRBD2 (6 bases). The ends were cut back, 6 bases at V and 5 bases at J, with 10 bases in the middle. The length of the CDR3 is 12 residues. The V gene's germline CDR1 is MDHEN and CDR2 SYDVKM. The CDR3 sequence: CASRNGGETQYF. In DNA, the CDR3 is TGTGCCAGCAGAAATGGGGGGGAGACCCAGTACTTC.

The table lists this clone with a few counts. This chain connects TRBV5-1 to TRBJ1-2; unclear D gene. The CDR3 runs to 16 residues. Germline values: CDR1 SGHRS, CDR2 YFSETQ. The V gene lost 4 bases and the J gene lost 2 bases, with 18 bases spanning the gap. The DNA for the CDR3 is TGCGCCAGCAGCAGGGAGGTGCTCGCACTAAACTATGGCTACACCTTC. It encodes CASSREVLALNYGYTF.

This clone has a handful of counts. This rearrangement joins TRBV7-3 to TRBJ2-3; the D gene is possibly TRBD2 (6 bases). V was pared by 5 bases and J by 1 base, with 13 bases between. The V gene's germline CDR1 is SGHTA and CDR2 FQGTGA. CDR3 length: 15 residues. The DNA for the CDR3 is TGTGCCAGCAGCCCCCATTGGGGGGGCACAGATACGCAGTATTTT. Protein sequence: CASSPHWGGTDTQYF.

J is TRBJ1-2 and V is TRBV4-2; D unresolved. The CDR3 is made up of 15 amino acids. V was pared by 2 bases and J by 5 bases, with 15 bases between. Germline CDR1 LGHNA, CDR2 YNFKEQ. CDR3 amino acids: CASSQIPPGTYGYTF. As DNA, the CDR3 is TGTGCCAGCAGCCAAATACCCCCAGGAACTTATGGCTACACCTTC.

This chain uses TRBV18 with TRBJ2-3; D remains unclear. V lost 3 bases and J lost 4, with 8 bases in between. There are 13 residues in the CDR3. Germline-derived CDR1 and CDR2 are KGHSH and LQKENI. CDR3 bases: TGTGCCAGCTCACCGGGTGAAGCAGATACGCAGTATTTT. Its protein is CASSPGEADTQYF.

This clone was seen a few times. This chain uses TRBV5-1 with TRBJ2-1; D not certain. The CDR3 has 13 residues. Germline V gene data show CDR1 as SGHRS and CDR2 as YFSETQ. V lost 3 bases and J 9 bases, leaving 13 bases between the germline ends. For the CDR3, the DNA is TGCGCCAGCAGCTCGTTGAATGGCGGTGAGCAGTTCTTC. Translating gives CASSSLNGGEQFF.

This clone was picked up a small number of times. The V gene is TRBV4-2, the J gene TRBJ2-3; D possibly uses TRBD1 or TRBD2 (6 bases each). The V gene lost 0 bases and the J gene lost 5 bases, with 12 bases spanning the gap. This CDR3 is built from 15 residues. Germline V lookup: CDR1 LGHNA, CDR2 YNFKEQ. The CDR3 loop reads CASSQEGGTRDTQYF. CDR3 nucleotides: TGTGCCAGCAGCCAAGAAGGGGGGACGCGAGATACGCAGTATTTT.

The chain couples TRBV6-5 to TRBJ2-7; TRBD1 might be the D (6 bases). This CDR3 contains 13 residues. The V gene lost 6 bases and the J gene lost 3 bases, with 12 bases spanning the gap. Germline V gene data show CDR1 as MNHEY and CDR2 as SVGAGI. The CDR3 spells CASSLTGIYEQYF. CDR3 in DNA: TGTGCCAGCAGCCTAACAGGGATCTACGAGCAGTACTTC.

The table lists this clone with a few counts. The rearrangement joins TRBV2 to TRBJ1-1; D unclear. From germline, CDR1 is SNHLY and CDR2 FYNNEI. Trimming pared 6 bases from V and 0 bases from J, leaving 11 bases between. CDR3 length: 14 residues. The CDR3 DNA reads TGTGCCAGCAGGAGGGAGAACATGAACACTGAAGCTTTCTTT. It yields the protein CASRRENMNTEAFF. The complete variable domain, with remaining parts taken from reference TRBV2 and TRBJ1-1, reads EPEVTQTPSHQVTQMGQEVILRCVPISNHLYFYWYRQILGQKVEFLVSFYNNEISEKSEIFDDQFSVERPDGSNFTLKIRSTKLEDSAMYFCASRRENMNTEAFFGQGTRLTVV.

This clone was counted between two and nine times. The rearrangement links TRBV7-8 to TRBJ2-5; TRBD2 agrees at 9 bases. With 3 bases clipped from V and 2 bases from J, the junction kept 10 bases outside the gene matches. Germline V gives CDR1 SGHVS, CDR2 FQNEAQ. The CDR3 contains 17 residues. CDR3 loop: CASSFSRAGGSQETQYF. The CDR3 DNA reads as TGTGCCAGCAGCTTCTCTCGGGCGGGAGGGAGTCAAGAGACCCAGTACTTC.